This TCR beta chain emerged from a study of cytomegalovirus exposure and HLA in healthy donors. 60 Vbeta and 13 Jbeta primers were used in PCR. Sequencing was performed with immunoSEQ multiplex PCR; in TCRdb, only in-frame clones are kept and a portion is missing. This sample yields fewer than 100,000 clones, of which approximately 77% are seen a single time; 7.5% to 9% belongs to the top ten. After removal of 1 base from V and 5 bases from J, the junction contained 6 bases not matched to a gene. The CDR3 spans 14 residues. CDR1 is SGHDT and CDR2 is YYEEEE in the germline V gene. This chain connects TRBV5-6 to TRBJ2-7, with 7 bases matching TRBD2. Material for sequencing was PBMCs. The clonotype was recovered from a female donor in good health and CMV-seronegative. The CDR3 DNA follows: TGTGCCAGCAGCTTGCGGTGGGGGGGAAACGAGCAGTACTTC. It translates to CASSLRWGGNEQYF.